This T cell receptor beta chain came from a study of T cell responses to AZD1222 COVID-19 vaccine listed by TCRdb under 2021. Notes on the research overall: TCR sequencing was performed for fewer than 250 trial participants, of whom around 210 were given two doses of AZD1222 and about 25 were given two doses of MenACWY control vaccine. Trial participants were enrolled by age into 18-55, 56-69 and 70-plus year subgroups, with 148, 28 and 57 TCR-sequenced participants respectively. Summary of the overall study and its limitations: The whole spike protein was spanned by vaccine-associated CD4 TCRs, and dominant responses were seen in regions 160-218 and 743-854. After two AZD1222 doses, both the breadth and the depth of spike-specific TCRs were significantly higher than at day 0 and than in MenACWY recipients. The 56-69-year group was small, and its depth increase did not reach significance, likely because of low power. Only a handful of AZD1222 recipients were SARS-CoV-2 seropositive at baseline, limiting conclusions about previously exposed vaccinees. Because no day 14 peak-response samples were available, repertoires were characterized only after the peak T cell response. Participants were mostly white British and included more females than males, and it was suggested by the authors that clonal diversity may have been underestimated. Reportedly, almost half of the unique spike-specific TCRs recognized epitopes lying outside the regions that are mutated in the B.1.351 and B.1.1.7 variants.

V drops 0 bases and J drops 5 bases, leaving 17 bases in between. CDR1 is given as SGHRS and CDR2 as YFSETQ, both from the germline V gene. The CDR3, from cysteine to phenylalanine, totals 16 residues. Only CDR3 DNA remains: 48 bases, in frame from the first base. Remarks on this clone: Its binding antigen is unknown. Base qualities are not recorded, but no much larger clone differs from it by a single base.

The CDR3 regions of human TCRbeta chains were analyzed by immunosequencing. In the authors' own workflow: Repertoire TCRs were matched against a reference library of SARS-CoV-2-specific TCRs generated with the MIRA antigen-specificity platform. Breadth was defined as the fraction of unique TCRs that were SARS-CoV-2-associated. Depth was defined as the fraction of total T cells that were SARS-CoV-2-associated. Using the MIRA data, each spike-specific TCR was mapped to the spike region that the TCR reacts to and placed in a CD4 or CD8 class. Log10-transformed breadth and depth values were compared by one-way ANOVA with Sidak's multiple comparisons tests. TCRdb retrieved this table from immuneACCESS and kept in-frame rearrangements only. Not all clones are present; in checked studies, unresolved V genes account for under half, and no reason is known for the remainder. V, J and clone size were drawn from that table, and D and trimming were deduced from the DNA. Counted in this sample were roughly 150,000 clones; under 95% of them appeared once. The top ten clonotypes cover more than 1% of the sample.

Interpreted using the paper, the time point label stands for: about 28 days (+/-7) after the second vaccine dose. Because spike-specific TCR depth and breadth did not differ between the two schedules, AZD1222 recipients who got a second dose at roughly 4 weeks were pooled with those who got a second dose at roughly 12 weeks. The vaccinee samples were drawn from two UK trials, COV001 and COV002, one of which was a single-blind randomized controlled phase 2/3 trial testing AZD1222 (ChAdOx1 nCoV-19) in healthy adults. Trial participant PBMC samples were collected at day 0 and day 28 after the second dose for TCRbeta chain sequencing.

Sample: peripheral blood, taken 28 days after the second AZD1222 dose. The chain joins TRBV5-1 to TRBJ2-5; TRBD2 is possibly the D segment (7 matching bases). This TCR derives from an adult who received the AZD1222 COVID-19 vaccine. At the DNA level, the sequence is TGCGCCAGCAGCTTGGCCGCTGCGGGGGCCGGGGAGACCCAGTACTTC. It specifies CASSLAAAGAGETQYF.